Shown below are 7 T cell receptor beta chains from a single sample sequenced in a study of cytomegalovirus exposure and HLA in healthy donors. In the PCR, 60 Vbeta and 13 Jbeta primers were used. Some clones are missing from TCRdb's copy, which holds only in-frame ones; the method was immunoSEQ multiplex PCR. The repertoire holds about 150,000 clones, with around 80% as singletons. The sequencing sample was made of PBMCs. The receptor source for this set is a woman between 50 and 59 years old in good health and CMV-seropositive.

J is TRBJ1-6 and V is TRBV7-2; D unresolved. The germline CDR1 and CDR2 sequences are SGHTA and FQGNSA. Trimming pared 0 bases from V and 6 bases from J, leaving 9 bases between. The CDR3 has 15 residues. The CDR3 sequence: CASSLAAVRNSPLHF. The DNA of the CDR3 is TGTGCCAGCAGCTTAGCGGCAGTCCGTAATTCACCCCTCCACTTT.

The J gene is TRBJ2-1, the V gene TRBV7-3; 12 bases match TRBD2. Per the germline V gene, CDR1 is SGHTA and CDR2 is FQGTGA. V shed 5 bases and J 9 bases; nucleotides not matched to a gene: 8. The length of the CDR3 is 15 residues. The CDR3 nucleotides are TGTGCCAGCAGCCCTGGACTAGCGGGAACTACTGAGCAGTTCTTC. Amino acids: CASSPGLAGTTEQFF.

The chain joins TRBV28 to TRBJ1-2; D remains ambiguous. This CDR3 is built from 12 residues. Trimming stripped 4 bases from V and 6 bases from J, with 9 bases between. In germline, CDR1 is MDHEN, CDR2 SYDVKM. In DNA, the CDR3 is TGTGCCAGCAGTTCAAGTGGGCATGGCTACACCTTC. Protein sequence: CASSSSGHGYTF.

The V call is TRBV30, the J call TRBJ1-1, with no clear D. The CDR3 totals 12 residues. The germline V gene encodes CDR1 GTSNPN and CDR2 SVGIG (reference sequence). V was pared by 2 bases and J by 11 bases, with 15 bases between. For the CDR3, the DNA is TGTGCCTGGAGTAGCGAGATGCTTCGGGCTTTCTTT. It codes for CAWSSEMLRAFF.

This chain links TRBV9 with TRBJ2-1; a possible D gene is TRBD2 (6 bases). V shed 1 base and J shed 7 bases, with 9 bases lying between them. CDR1 is SGDLS and CDR2 is YYNGEE in the germline V gene. The CDR3 has 13 residues. This CDR3 is CASSVREDNEQFF. CDR3 in DNA: TGTGCCAGCAGCGTAAGGGAGGATAATGAGCAGTTCTTC.

This chain uses TRBV4-3 with TRBJ2-1; TRBD2 agrees at 9 bases. J lost 7 bases, V lost 2 bases, and 12 bases had no gene match. Per the germline V gene, CDR1 is LGHNA and CDR2 is YSLEER. This CDR3 region has 17 residues. CDR3 loop: CASSQWWASGEGNEQFF. The CDR3 nucleotides read TGCGCCAGCAGCCAATGGTGGGCTAGCGGGGAGGGGAATGAGCAGTTCTTC.

This chain uses TRBV7-2 with TRBJ1-5, with D possibly TRBD1 on 5 matching bases. CDR3 length equals 13 residues. From germline, CDR1 is SGHTA and CDR2 FQGNSA. V gave up 2 bases and J gave up 7 bases, with 9 bases separating them. The chain's CDR3 is CASSLSRVQPQHF. The CDR3 DNA sequence: TGTGCCAGCAGCTTAAGCAGGGTGCAGCCCCAGCATTTT.